Presented here are 30 T cell receptor beta chains from one specimen sequenced in a study of blood T cell repertoires in COVID-19. Libraries were prepared by immunoSEQ multiplex PCR; TCRdb keeps only in-frame clonotypes and omits some of them. The table has around 140,000 clones, roughly 84% seen once. Material for sequencing was peripheral blood. Receptors were obtained from a man between 60 and 75 years old with acute or convalescent COVID-19.

This sequence joins TRBV7-6 and TRBJ2-7; D not certain. With 4 bases removed from V and 1 base from J, the gap between germline ends came to 11 bases. The CDR3 extends over 14 amino acids. Germline CDR1 is SGHVS and CDR2 is FNYEAQ. This chain's CDR3 is CASSSSGTSYEQYF. The DNA for the CDR3 is TGTGCCAGCAGCTCGTCAGGAACTTCCTACGAGCAGTACTTC.

This chain connects TRBV24-1 to TRBJ2-1; D is perhaps TRBD2 (5 bases). The CDR3 spans 13 residues. Germline CDR1 KGHDR, CDR2 SFDVKD. With 4 bases removed from V and 8 bases from J, the gap between germline ends came to 11 bases. CDR3 sequence: CATSDEDWDEQFF. CDR3 DNA sequence: TGTGCCACCAGTGACGAGGACTGGGATGAGCAGTTCTTC.

This clone occurred a few times. The genes are TRBV10-1 and TRBJ2-7; 7 positions agree with TRBD1. The CDR3 consists of 15 residues. J was trimmed by 1 base and V by 2 bases; bases with no gene match: 5. Germline assignment: CDR1 WNHNN and CDR2 SYGVQD (reference sequence). DNA for the CDR3: TGCGCCAGCAGTGAGCTAAGGGACAGATCCTACGAGCAGTACTTC. Amino acid sequence: CASSELRDRSYEQYF.

This clone was detected only once. The chain joins TRBV11-1 to TRBJ2-5, with D possibly matching TRBD2 (5 bases). There are 14 residues in the CDR3. Trimming left V 0 bases short and J 5 bases short, with 10 bases between. The germline CDR1 and CDR2 sequences are SGHAT and FQDESV (reference sequence). The CDR3: CASSLAGGGETQYF. The DNA of the CDR3 is TGTGCCAGCAGCTTAGCAGGAGGTGGGGAGACCCAGTACTTC. Together with reference TRBV11-1 and TRBJ2-5, the CDR3 gives the full variable domain: EAEVAQSPRYKITEKSQAVAFWCDPISGHATLYWYRQILGQGPELLVQFQDESVVDDSQLPKDRFSAERLKGVDSTLKIQPAELGDSAMYLCASSLAGGGETQYFGPGTRLLVL.

The chain uses TRBV18 and TRBJ2-3, with 10 bases aligning to TRBD2. The germline V gene has CDR1 KGHSH and CDR2 LQKENI. The CDR3 runs 15 residues. J gave up 2 bases and V 6 bases, and 5 bases lay outside the gene matches. CDR3 sequence (DNA): TGTGCCAGCTCTGCAGGACTAGCGGACACAGATACGCAGTATTTT. Residues: CASSAGLADTDTQYF.

The rearrangement links TRBV30 to TRBJ2-1; 9 bases fit TRBD2. CDR3 length equals 18 residues. From germline, CDR1 is GTSNPN and CDR2 SVGIG (reference sequence). Germline trimming cut 2 bases from V and 0 bases from J; bases unmatched to any gene: 11. Here the CDR3 reads CAWSPRLAVPSSYNEQFF. The CDR3 bases are TGTGCCTGGAGTCCCCGACTAGCGGTGCCCAGCTCCTACAATGAGCAGTTCTTC.

V is TRBV6-5 and J is TRBJ2-1; 8 bases are a match to TRBD1. The germline V gene has CDR1 MNHEY and CDR2 SVGAGI. The CDR3 is 14 amino acids. Trimming cost V 3 bases and J 9 bases; bases outside gene matches: 7. The chain's CDR3 is CASSYRQGLGEQFF. The CDR3 DNA reads as TGTGCCAGCAGTTATCGACAGGGGCTAGGTGAGCAGTTCTTC.

This sequence joins TRBV5-1 and TRBJ1-2, with a possible D match to TRBD1 (5 bases). V lost 2 bases and J 4 bases, leaving 12 bases between the germline ends. The CDR3 loop spans 14 amino acids. Per germline, CDR1 SGHRS and CDR2 YFSETQ. As DNA, the CDR3 is TGCGCCAGCAGCTTTTTAGGGGAAGGCTATGGCTACACCTTC. This gives the protein CASSFLGEGYGYTF.

CDR3: CASRNSIAQETQYF. The CDR3 DNA reads TGTGCCAGCAGGAATAGTATAGCCCAAGAGACCCAGTACTTC. This rearrangement joins TRBV6-5 to TRBJ2-5; D gene ambiguous. The V end was cut by 6 bases, the J end by 1 base, with 12 bases between. Per germline, CDR1 MNHEY and CDR2 SVGAGI. The CDR3 has 14 residues.

The chain uses TRBV6-5 and TRBJ2-5; possibly TRBD2 for D (6 bases). In germline, CDR1 is MNHEY, CDR2 SVGAGI. This CDR3 comprises 14 residues. Trimming took 6 bases from V and 0 from J, leaving 11 bases between them. The CDR3: CASSGTQYQETQYF. In DNA, the CDR3 is TGTGCCAGCAGCGGGACTCAGTACCAAGAGACCCAGTACTTC.

This clone was detected many times. This chain uses TRBV9 with TRBJ1-2; no reliable D call. The CDR3 has 14 amino acids. Germline V gene data show CDR1 as SGDLS and CDR2 as YYNGEE. Deletions cut 1 base from V and 7 bases from J, with 14 bases between. The CDR3: CASSVNEGRSGYTF. In nucleotides, the CDR3 is TGTGCCAGCAGCGTAAATGAGGGTAGGAGTGGCTACACCTTC. Variable domain in full (rest from reference TRBV9 and TRBJ1-2): DSGVTQTPKHLITATGQRVTLRCSPRSGDLSVYWYQQSLDQGLQFLIQYYNGEERAKGNILERFSAQQFPDLHSELNLSSLELGDSALYFCASSVNEGRSGYTFGSGTRLTVV.

This clone showed up just once. This chain links TRBV9 with TRBJ2-5, with a weak D call TRBD1 (7 bases). V lost 3 bases and J 4 bases, leaving 22 bases between the germline ends. The germline V gene has CDR1 SGDLS and CDR2 YYNGEE. The CDR3 consists of 17 residues. The CDR3 is CASSAGGTAIGRETQYF. CDR3 nucleotides: TGTGCCAGCAGCGCAGGCGGGACAGCCATCGGTCGAGAGACCCAGTACTTC.

CDR3 sequence (DNA): TGTGCCAGCAGCCCAGCCCTTACAGGGGGCGGCGAGCAGTACTTC. It codes for CASSPALTGGGEQYF. The V gene is TRBV3-1 (or the pseudogene TRBV3-2), the J gene TRBJ2-7, with 9 bases that match TRBD1. The CDR3 covers 15 residues. Germline CDR1 and CDR2: LGHDT and YNNKEL (reference sequence). The V segment lost 4 bases and the J segment 6 bases; nucleotides outside the gene matches: 10.

The chain employs TRBV24-1 and TRBJ1-5; a weak D match, TRBD1 (5 bases). The germline CDR1 and CDR2 sequences are KGHDR and SFDVKD. The CDR3 loop spans 14 amino acids. Trimming took off 7 bases at V and 3 bases at J, with 12 bases between the two ends. CDR3 loop: CATSGPTVNQPQHF. CDR3 nucleotides: TGTGCCACCAGCGGCCCGACAGTCAATCAGCCCCAGCATTTT.

This clone was observed a handful of times. The chain carries TRBV27 and TRBJ1-5, with no clear D. Germline CDR1 MNHEY, CDR2 SMNVEV (reference sequence). V was cut by 5 bases and J by 6 bases, with 11 bases left in between. This CDR3 is 13 amino acids long. CDR3 DNA: TGTGCCAGCAGTCTGGCGGGGATTCAGCCCCAGCATTTT. Residues: CASSLAGIQPQHF.

The chain links TRBV11-2 to TRBJ1-5; 9 nucleotides line up with TRBD1. Germline lookup yields CDR1 SGHAT and CDR2 FQNNGV. The junction had 5 bases not matched to a gene; V was cut back by 5 bases and J by 12 bases. The CDR3 is made up of 12 amino acids. This chain's CDR3 is CASSEGTGLQHF. The CDR3 DNA follows: TGTGCCAGCAGCGAAGGGACAGGGCTCCAGCATTTT. The whole variable domain, filled in from reference TRBV11-2 and TRBJ1-5, reads EAGVAQSPRYKIIEKRQSVAFWCNPISGHATLYWYQQILGQGPKLLIQFQNNGVVDDSQLPKDRFSAERLKGVDSTLKIQPAKLEDSAVYLCASSEGTGLQHFGDGTRLSIL.

The table lists this clone with a count of one. CDR3 bases: TGCGCCAGCAGCGTGGGGGGGACAGTCCTAGGAAAACTGTTTTTT. Protein: CASSVGGTVLGKLFF. The chain employs TRBV5-1 and TRBJ1-4; 7 positions match TRBD1. In germline, CDR1 is SGHRS, CDR2 YFSETQ. Losses at the gene ends were 4 bases for V and 10 bases for J; bases not matched to a gene: 13. This CDR3 contains 15 residues. The entire variable domain, with the rest obtained from reference TRBV5-1 and TRBJ1-4, is as follows: KAGVTQTPRYLIKTRGQQVTLSCSPISGHRSVSWYQQTPGQGLQFLFEYFSETQRNKGNFPGRFSGRQFSNSRSEMNVSTLELGDSALYLCASSVGGTVLGKLFFGSGTQLSVL.

The chain couples TRBV5-1 to TRBJ2-4; 12 bases are shared with TRBD2. CDR3 size: 20 residues. Germline values: CDR1 SGHRS, CDR2 YFSETQ. Trimming took 3 bases from V and 4 from J; bases not matched to a gene: 17. The CDR3 loop reads CASSSKAPSLAGGQKNIQYF. In DNA, the CDR3 is TGCGCCAGCAGCTCAAAAGCCCCCTCCCTAGCGGGGGGGCAAAAAAACATTCAGTACTTC.

This chain connects TRBV6-2 or TRBV6-3 to TRBJ2-2; no definite D call. Germline CDR1 reads MNHEY; CDR2 reads SVGEGT. This CDR3 is 18 amino acids long. V was shortened by 0 bases and J by 5 bases, with 19 bases between the two germline ends. CDR3 amino acids: CASSYSIAELVWTGELFF. The CDR3 nucleotides are TGTGCCAGCAGTTACTCGATAGCAGAGCTAGTATGGACCGGGGAGCTGTTTTTT.

The V call is TRBV7-3, the J call TRBJ1-1; D gene ambiguous. The germline CDR1 and CDR2 sequences are SGHTA and FQGTGA. This CDR3 region has 13 residues. The V end lost 6 bases, the J end lost 7 bases, and 15 bases lay between the germline ends. CDR3 DNA sequence: TGTGCCAGCAGGTCAGCGGACGGTAATGAAGCTTTCTTT. This gives the protein CASRSADGNEAFF.

The chain recombines TRBV3-1 (or the pseudogene TRBV3-2) with TRBJ2-1, with D possibly being TRBD2 (6 bases). In germline, CDR1 is LGHDT, CDR2 YNNKEL (reference sequence). V was shortened by 4 bases and J by 0 bases, with 16 bases between the two germline ends. There are 17 residues in the CDR3. The CDR3, as DNA: TGTGCCAGCAGCCTACGCGGCGCGGGAAGCTCCTACAATGAGCAGTTCTTC. Its translation: CASSLRGAGSSYNEQFF.

The chain employs TRBV10-2 and TRBJ2-7; 12 bases map to TRBD2. Per the germline V gene, CDR1 is WSHSY and CDR2 is SAAADI. The CDR3 runs to 17 residues. V lost 4 bases, J lost 3 bases, and 10 bases stayed unmatched. CDR3 in amino acids: CASSGPGLAGRYYEQYF. Written as DNA, the CDR3 is TGCGCCAGCAGTGGTCCCGGACTAGCGGGACGCTACTACGAGCAGTACTTC.

This rearrangement joins TRBV24-1 to TRBJ2-7, with D maybe TRBD2 (6 bases). The germline V gene has CDR1 KGHDR and CDR2 SFDVKD. This CDR3 spans 15 amino acids. V dropped 4 bases and J dropped 0 bases, with 12 bases sitting between them. The CDR3 DNA reads TGTGCCACCAGTGACTCCCTGGAGGGCTCCTACGAGCAGTACTTC. Protein: CATSDSLEGSYEQYF.

The rearrangement uses TRBV27 and TRBJ2-5; D might be TRBD2 (5 bases). The ends were cut back, 3 bases at V and 5 bases at J, with 13 bases in the middle. The CDR3 loop spans 14 amino acids. CDR1 is MNHEY and CDR2 is SMNVEV in the germline V gene (reference sequence). CDR3 residues: CASSLWGKRETQYF. As DNA, the CDR3 is TGTGCCAGCAGTTTGTGGGGAAAGCGGGAGACCCAGTACTTC.

The rearrangement links TRBV7-9 to TRBJ1-1, with 7 bases matching TRBD1. Germline-derived CDR1 and CDR2 are SEHNR and FQNEAQ (reference sequence). V was pared by 2 bases and J by 2 bases, with 2 bases of the junction left unmatched. The CDR3 runs 14 residues. CDR3 coding DNA: TGTGCCAGCAGCTTACAGGGGGTAAACACTGAAGCTTTCTTT. Its translation is CASSLQGVNTEAFF.

The chain links TRBV28 to TRBJ2-1; 8 nucleotides align to TRBD1. CDR3 length: 13 residues. The junction had 6 bases not matched to a gene; V was cut back by 5 bases and J by 9 bases. CDR1 is MDHEN, CDR2 SYDVKM, per germline. CDR3 bases: TGTGCCAGCAGTAGCCTCGGGACAGGTGAGCAGTTCTTC. Its protein is CASSSLGTGEQFF.

The rearrangement uses TRBV3-1 (or the pseudogene TRBV3-2) and TRBJ1-5; unclear D gene. Trimming left V 11 bases short and J 0 bases short, with 8 bases between. Germline V gene lookup returns CDR1 LGHDT and CDR2 YNNKEL (reference sequence). This CDR3 has 12 amino acids. For the CDR3, the DNA is TGTGCCTCGGGTTATAGCAATCAGCCCCAGCATTTT. It codes for CASGYSNQPQHF.

J is TRBJ2-7 and V is TRBV11-3; D not certain. The CDR3 runs to 9 residues. Germline values: CDR1 SGHNT, CDR2 YENEEA. The germline V and J ends were trimmed by 10 bases and 3 bases, with 4 bases remaining between them. The CDR3 region has the DNA TGTGCCAACATCTACGAGCAGTACTTC. Residues: CANIYEQYF.

The gene calls are TRBV5-1 and TRBJ1-2; D is unresolved. Germline-derived CDR1 and CDR2 are SGHRS and YFSETQ. CDR3 length: 15 amino acids. V was shortened by 5 bases and J by 4 bases, with 18 bases between the two germline ends. CDR3 nucleotides: TGCGCCAGCAGTTTCGAGGGAGGAGTAACCTATGGCTACACCTTC. It codes for CASSFEGGVTYGYTF.

The gene calls are TRBV7-2 and TRBJ2-2, with D perhaps matching TRBD1 (6 bases). Trimming cost V 4 bases and J 4 bases, with 7 bases left between them. CDR3 length: 13 residues. Germline CDR1 and CDR2: SGHTA and FQGNSA. CDR3 sequence reads: CASSSRGTGELFF. DNA of the CDR3: TGTGCCAGCAGCTCCAGGGGCACCGGGGAGCTGTTTTTT.